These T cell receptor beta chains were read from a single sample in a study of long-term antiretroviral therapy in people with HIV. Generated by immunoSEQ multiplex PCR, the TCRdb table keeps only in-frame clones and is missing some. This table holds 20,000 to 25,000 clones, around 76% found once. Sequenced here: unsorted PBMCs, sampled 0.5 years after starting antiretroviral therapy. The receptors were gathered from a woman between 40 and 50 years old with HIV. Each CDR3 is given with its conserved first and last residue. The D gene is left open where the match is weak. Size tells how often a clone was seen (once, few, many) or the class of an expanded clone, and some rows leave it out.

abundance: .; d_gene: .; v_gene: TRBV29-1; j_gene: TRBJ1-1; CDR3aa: CSVEGRAAMNTEAFF; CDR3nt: TGCAGCGTTGAGGGCAGGGCTGCGATGAACACTGAAGCTTTCTTT
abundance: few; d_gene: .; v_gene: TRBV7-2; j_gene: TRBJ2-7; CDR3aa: CASSFRPADGTRDYEQYF; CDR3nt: TGTGCCAGCAGCTTCAGACCAGCGGACGGCACCCGAGACTACGAGCAGTACTTC
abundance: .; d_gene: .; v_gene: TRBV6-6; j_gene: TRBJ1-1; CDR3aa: CASSYQGPARESAFF; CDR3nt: TGTGCCAGCAGTTACCAAGGTCCGGCCAGAGAATCGGCTTTCTTT
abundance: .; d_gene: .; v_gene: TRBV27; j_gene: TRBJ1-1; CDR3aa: CASKPDRMNTEAFF; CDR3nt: TGTGCCAGCAAACCGGACCGGATGAACACTGAAGCTTTCTTT
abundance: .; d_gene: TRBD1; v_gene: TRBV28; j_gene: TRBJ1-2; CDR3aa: CASSWGQNYGYTF; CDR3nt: TGTGCCAGCAGCTGGGGACAGAACTATGGCTACACCTTC
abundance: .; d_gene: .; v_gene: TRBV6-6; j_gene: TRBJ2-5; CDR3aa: CASSLFQETQYF; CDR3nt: TGTGCCAGCAGCCTCTTCCAAGAGACCCAGTACTTC
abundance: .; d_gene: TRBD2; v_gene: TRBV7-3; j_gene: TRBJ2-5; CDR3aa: CASSPGLAGRSRKQTQYF; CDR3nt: TGTGCCAGCAGCCCGGGACTAGCGGGGCGCAGCCGAAAACAGACCCAGTACTTC
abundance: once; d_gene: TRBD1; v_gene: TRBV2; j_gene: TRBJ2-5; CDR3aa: CASSDIQGARETQYF; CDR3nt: TGTGCCAGCAGTGACATTCAGGGGGCGAGAGAGACCCAGTACTTC
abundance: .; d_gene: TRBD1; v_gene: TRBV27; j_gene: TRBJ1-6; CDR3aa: CASSPKNRTGRGDSPLHF; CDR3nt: TGTGCCAGCAGTCCGAAAAACCGGACAGGGAGAGGGGATTCACCCCTCCACTTT
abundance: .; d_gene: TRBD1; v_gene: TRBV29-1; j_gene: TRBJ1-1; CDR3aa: CSATDRSTEAFF; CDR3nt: TGCAGCGCAACGGACAGGAGTACTGAAGCTTTCTTT
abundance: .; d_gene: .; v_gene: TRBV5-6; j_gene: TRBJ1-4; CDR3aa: CASSLNARPNELFF; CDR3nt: TGTGCCAGCAGTCTCAATGCGAGGCCGAACGAACTGTTTTTT
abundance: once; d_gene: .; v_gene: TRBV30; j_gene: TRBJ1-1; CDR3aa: CAWSPGPNTEAFF; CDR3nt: TGTGCCTGGAGCCCGGGACCAAACACTGAAGCTTTCTTT
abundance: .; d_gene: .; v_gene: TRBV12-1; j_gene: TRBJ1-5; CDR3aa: CASSLTFGQPNQPQHF; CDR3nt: TGTGCCAGCAGCTTAACCTTCGGACAGCCCAATCAGCCCCAGCATTTT
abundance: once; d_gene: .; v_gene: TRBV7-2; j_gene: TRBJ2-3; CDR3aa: CASSLTASTDTQYF; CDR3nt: TGTGCCAGCAGCTTGACAGCTAGCACAGATACGCAGTATTTT
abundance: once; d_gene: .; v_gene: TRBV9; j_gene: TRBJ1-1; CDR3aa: CASSPGGLNTEAFF; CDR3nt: TGTGCCAGCAGCCCGGGGGGACTGAACACTGAAGCTTTCTTT
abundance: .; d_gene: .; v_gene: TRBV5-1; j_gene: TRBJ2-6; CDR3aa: CASSGDWSSGANVLTF; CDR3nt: TGCGCCAGCAGCGGGGACTGGAGCTCTGGGGCCAACGTCCTGACTTTC
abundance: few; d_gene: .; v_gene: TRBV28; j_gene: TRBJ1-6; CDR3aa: CASSWEYRSPLHF; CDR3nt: TGTGCCAGCAGTTGGGAGTATAGATCACCCCTCCACTTT
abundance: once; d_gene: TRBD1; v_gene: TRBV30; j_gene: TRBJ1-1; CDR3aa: CAWRGQGATEAFF; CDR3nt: TGTGCCTGGAGGGGACAGGGAGCCACTGAAGCTTTCTTT
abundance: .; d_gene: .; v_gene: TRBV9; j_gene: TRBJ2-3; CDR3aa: CASSVVGISADTQYF; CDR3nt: TGTGCCAGCAGCGTAGTGGGGATCTCGGCAGATACGCAGTATTTT
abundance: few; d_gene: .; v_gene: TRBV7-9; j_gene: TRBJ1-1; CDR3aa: CASSFNTGPNTEAFF; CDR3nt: TGTGCCAGCAGCTTTAATACAGGGCCAAATACTGAAGCTTTCTTT
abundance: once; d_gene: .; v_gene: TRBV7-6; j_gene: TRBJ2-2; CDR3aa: CASSLVEGTGELFF; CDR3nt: TGTGCCAGCAGCTTAGTGGAGGGGACCGGGGAGCTGTTTTTT
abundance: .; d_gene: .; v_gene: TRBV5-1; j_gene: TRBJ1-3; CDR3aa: CASSPDTQRRNTIYF; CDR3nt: TGCGCCAGCAGCCCGGACACCCAAAGGAGAAACACCATATATTTT
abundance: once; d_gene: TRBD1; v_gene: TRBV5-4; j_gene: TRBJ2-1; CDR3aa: CASSSKGQGIGNDEQFF; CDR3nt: TGTGCCAGCAGCTCAAAAGGACAGGGGATAGGCAATGATGAGCAGTTCTTC
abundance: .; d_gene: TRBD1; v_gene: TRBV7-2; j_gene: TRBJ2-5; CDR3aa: CASSFRQGETQYF; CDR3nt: TGTGCCAGCAGCTTCCGACAGGGGGAGACCCAGTACTTC
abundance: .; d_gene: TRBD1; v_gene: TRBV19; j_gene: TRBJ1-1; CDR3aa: CASSPGQGNGNTEAFF; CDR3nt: TGTGCCAGTAGTCCCGGACAGGGCAACGGGAACACTGAAGCTTTCTTT
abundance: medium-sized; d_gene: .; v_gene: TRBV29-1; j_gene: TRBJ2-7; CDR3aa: CSGHPGSAYEQYF; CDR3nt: TGCAGCGGACACCCCGGGAGCGCCTACGAGCAGTACTTC
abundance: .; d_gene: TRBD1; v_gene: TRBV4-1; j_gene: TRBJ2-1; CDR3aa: CASSHQQGAGYNEQFF; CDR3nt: TGCGCCAGCAGCCACCAACAGGGGGCAGGCTACAATGAGCAGTTCTTC
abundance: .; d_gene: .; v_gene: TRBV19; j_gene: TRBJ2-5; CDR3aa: CASSIDGEETQYF; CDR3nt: TGTGCCAGTAGTATCGATGGGGAAGAGACCCAGTACTTC
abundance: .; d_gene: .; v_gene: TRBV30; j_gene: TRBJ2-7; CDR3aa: CAWSVPRHWTYEQYF; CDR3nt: TGTGCCTGGAGTGTACCAAGACATTGGACTTACGAGCAGTACTTC
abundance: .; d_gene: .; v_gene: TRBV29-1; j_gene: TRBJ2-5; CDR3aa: CSVAPIAWYQETQYF; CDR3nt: TGCAGCGTGGCCCCCATTGCTTGGTACCAAGAGACCCAGTACTTC
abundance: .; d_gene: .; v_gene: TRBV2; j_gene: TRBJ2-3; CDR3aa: CASSEGGSTDTQYF; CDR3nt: TGTGCCAGCAGTGAGGGGGGTAGTACAGATACGCAGTATTTT
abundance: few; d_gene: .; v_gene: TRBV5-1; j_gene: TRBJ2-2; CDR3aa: CASRYTYTGELFF; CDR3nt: TGCGCCAGCAGGTATACTTACACCGGGGAGCTGTTTTTT
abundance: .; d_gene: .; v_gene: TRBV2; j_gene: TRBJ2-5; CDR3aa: CASSVQETQYF; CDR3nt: TGTGCCAGCAGTGTGCAAGAGACCCAGTACTTC
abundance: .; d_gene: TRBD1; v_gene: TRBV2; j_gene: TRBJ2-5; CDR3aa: CASNRGFQETQYF; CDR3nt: TGTGCCAGCAACAGGGGCTTCCAGGAGACCCAGTACTTC
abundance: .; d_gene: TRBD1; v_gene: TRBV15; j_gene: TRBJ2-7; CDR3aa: CATSDRADYEQYF; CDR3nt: TGTGCCACCAGCGACAGGGCTGACTACGAGCAGTACTTC
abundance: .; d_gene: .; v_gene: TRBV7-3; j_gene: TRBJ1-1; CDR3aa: CASQLSGTLNTEAFF; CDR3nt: TGTGCCAGCCAACTCTCCGGAACATTGAACACTGAAGCTTTCTTT
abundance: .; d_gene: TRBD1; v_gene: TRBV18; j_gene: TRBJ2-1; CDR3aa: CASSPLQGAGNEQFF; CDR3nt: TGTGCCAGCTCACCATTACAGGGGGCAGGTAATGAGCAGTTCTTC
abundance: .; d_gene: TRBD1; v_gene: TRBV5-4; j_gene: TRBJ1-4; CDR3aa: CASSLTRGFSEKLFF; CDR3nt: TGTGCCAGCAGCTTGACCAGGGGGTTTAGTGAAAAACTGTTTTTT
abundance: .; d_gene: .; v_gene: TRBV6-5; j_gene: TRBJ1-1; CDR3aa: CASSFDTLNTEAFF; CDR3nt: TGTGCCAGCAGCTTTGACACATTGAACACTGAAGCTTTCTTT
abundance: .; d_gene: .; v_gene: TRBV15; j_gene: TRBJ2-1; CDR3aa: CATSGGAGYNEQFF; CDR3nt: TGTGCCACCAGCGGGGGCGCAGGGTACAATGAGCAGTTCTTC
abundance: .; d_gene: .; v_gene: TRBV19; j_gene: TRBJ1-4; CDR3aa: CASSIRRRLATNEKLFF; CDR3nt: TGTGCCAGTAGTATCCGCAGAAGACTTGCAACTAATGAAAAACTGTTTTTT
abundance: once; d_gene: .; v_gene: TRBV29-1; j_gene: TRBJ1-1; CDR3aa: CSVSSANTEAFF; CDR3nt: TGCAGCGTTTCGTCCGCGAACACTGAAGCTTTCTTT
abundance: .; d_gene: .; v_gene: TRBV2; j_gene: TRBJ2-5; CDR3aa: CASSPETVVETQYF; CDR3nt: TGTGCCAGCAGTCCTGAGACAGTTGTTGAGACCCAGTACTTC
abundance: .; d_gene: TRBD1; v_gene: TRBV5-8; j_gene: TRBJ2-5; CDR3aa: CASSSQGAETQYF; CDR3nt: TGTGCCAGCAGCTCACAGGGGGCCGAGACCCAGTACTTC
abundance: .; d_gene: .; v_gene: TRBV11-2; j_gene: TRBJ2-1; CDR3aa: CASSLTGSGRSYNEQFF; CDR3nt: TGTGCCAGCAGCTTAACCGGGTCGGGCCGCTCCTACAATGAGCAGTTCTTC
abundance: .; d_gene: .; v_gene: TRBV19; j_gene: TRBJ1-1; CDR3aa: CASQWGGYSSTEAFF; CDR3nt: TGTGCCAGCCAATGGGGGGGTTACTCATCCACTGAAGCTTTCTTT
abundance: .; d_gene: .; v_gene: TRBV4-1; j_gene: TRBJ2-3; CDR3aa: CASSPTRWGDTDTQYF; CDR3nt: TGCGCCAGCAGCCCGACGAGGTGGGGAGACACAGATACGCAGTATTTT
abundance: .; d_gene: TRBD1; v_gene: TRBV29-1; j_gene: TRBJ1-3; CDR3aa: CSGHRGGSGNTIYF; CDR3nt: TGCAGCGGACACAGGGGAGGCTCTGGAAACACCATATATTTT
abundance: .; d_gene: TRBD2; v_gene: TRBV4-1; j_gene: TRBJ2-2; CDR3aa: CASSQIAGGNTGELFF; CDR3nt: TGCGCCAGCAGCCAAATAGCGGGGGGGAACACCGGGGAGCTGTTTTTT
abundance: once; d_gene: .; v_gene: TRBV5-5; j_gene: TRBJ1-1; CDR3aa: CASSLASGNTEAFF; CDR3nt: TGTGCCAGCAGCCTGGCGTCAGGGAACACTGAAGCTTTCTTT
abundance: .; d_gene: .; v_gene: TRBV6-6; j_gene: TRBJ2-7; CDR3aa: CASNRGGGYEQYF; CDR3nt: TGTGCCAGCAACCGCGGAGGGGGATACGAGCAGTACTTC
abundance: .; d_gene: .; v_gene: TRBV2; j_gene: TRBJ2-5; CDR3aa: CASSEMEINYKTQYF; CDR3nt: TGTGCCAGCAGTGAAATGGAAATAAATTATAAGACCCAGTACTTC
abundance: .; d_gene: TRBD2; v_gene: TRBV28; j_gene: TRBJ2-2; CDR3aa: CASRRSGGGTGELFF; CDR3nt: TGTGCCAGCAGACGAAGCGGGGGGGGAACCGGGGAGCTGTTTTTT
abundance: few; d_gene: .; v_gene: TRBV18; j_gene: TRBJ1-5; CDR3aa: CASSSTDSNQPQHF; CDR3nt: TGTGCCAGCTCATCCACGGATAGCAATCAGCCCCAGCATTTT